The TCR beta chain described here comes from a study of shared clonotypes between healthy human individuals (dated by TCRdb to the early 2020s). For context, the study as a whole: Three men and two women, aged 18 to 49 years, made up the cohort. To estimate repertoire size and how much clonotypes are shared between individuals, the study performed deep sequencing of blood TCR repertoires from a few healthy adults. Each donor's leukapheresis produced roughly between roughly 0.85 and 10 billion PBMCs. Different laboratories and diverse techniques were used to prepare libraries and sequence TCR repertoires, to increase sequencing depth and limit assay-specific biases.

CDR1 and CDR2 are read off the germline V gene (reference sequence) as LNHNV and YYDKDF. Relative to germline, V is missing 4 bases and J is missing 8 bases, with 11 bases of the junction outside any gene match. The CDR3 sequence holds 16 residues, the cysteine and phenylalanine included. CDR3 DNA is the only sequence kept; it has 48 bases, read in frame from the first base. This clone was observed a few times. Its antigen remains undetermined. No quality values exist for individual bases; no much larger clone is one base distant. Overall study outcomes, separate from this receptor: Based on pairwise subsampling, the degree of clonotype sharing among donors was expected to be affected by sequencing depth. Only blood was sampled, and tissue TCR repertoires likely differ from those in blood. The genetic and exposure-history diversity represented was limited by the small number of donors.

Using the deep immunoSEQ assay, TCR CDR3 regions were amplified from genomic DNA by multiplex PCR. Extracted genomic DNA from each cell subset was spread evenly across all wells of several immunoSEQ 96-well plates, with each plate serving as a replicate. For unsorted PBMC, each replicate PCR was loaded with approximately 300 ng genomic DNA, equivalent to about 30,000 T cell genomes. Ten immunoSEQ deep assay plates were used to sequence unsorted PBMC genomic DNA. Purified libraries were measured with a Qubit 3.0 fluorometer, size-checked on a Bioanalyzer 2100, and measured again with the KAPA Library Quantification kit. Every immunoSEQ 96-well plate was sequenced on a dedicated single-read 150-cycle Illumina NextSeq 550 flow cell. The original pipeline was this. Because the immunoSEQ output held only junctional sequences and lacked quality scores, the filtering could not match the filtering applied to full-length reads. Sequences were annotated with PyIR, a Python wrapper for IgBLAST v1.9, and V/J genes and CDR3 were assigned using IMGT germline references. Reads were removed for weak V/J assignments (E-value above 1e-6), missing CDR3, stop codons, out-of-frame junctions, or ambiguous translated residues. V3J clonotypes were defined by identical inferred V gene, J gene, and CDR3 amino acid sequence. Percentage overlap between repertoires was computed as shared unique clonotypes divided by the size of the smaller repertoire. Richness of each repertoire was evaluated using RTK rarefaction, the Chao1 estimator, and Recon v2.1 estimates of unobserved clonotypes. TCRdb retrieved this table from immuneACCESS and kept in-frame rearrangements only. Not all clones are present; in checked studies, unresolved V genes account for under half, and no reason is known for the remainder. V, J and clone size are taken as reported in that table, and D and trimming were inferred from the DNA itself. This sample comprises hundreds of thousands of clones, roughly four fifths of them detected only once. 10% to 15% of the sample is taken by the ten largest.

Healthy HIV-negative adults with no recently reported acute infections or vaccinations were included as donors. All donors were Caucasian adults living in Nashville, Tennessee, USA. For unsorted samples, 90 million or so PBMCs were counted and genomic DNA was extracted with the QIAamp DNA Blood Mini kit. Blood was collected by leukapheresis, and PBMCs were isolated by Ficoll-Histopaque density gradient centrifugation and then cryopreserved in liquid nitrogen vapor phase. The TCR originated in a woman in her forties in good health. Some clones in this sample may be carry-over from other donors' samples. The sequenced sample consisted of PBMCs. This receptor chain uses TRBV15 and TRBJ1-4; the central 9 bases match TRBD1. The CDR3 here reads CATSNTTGTGHEKLFF. The nucleotide sequence reads TGTGCCACCAGCAACACTACCGGGACAGGGCACGAAAAACTGTTTTTT.